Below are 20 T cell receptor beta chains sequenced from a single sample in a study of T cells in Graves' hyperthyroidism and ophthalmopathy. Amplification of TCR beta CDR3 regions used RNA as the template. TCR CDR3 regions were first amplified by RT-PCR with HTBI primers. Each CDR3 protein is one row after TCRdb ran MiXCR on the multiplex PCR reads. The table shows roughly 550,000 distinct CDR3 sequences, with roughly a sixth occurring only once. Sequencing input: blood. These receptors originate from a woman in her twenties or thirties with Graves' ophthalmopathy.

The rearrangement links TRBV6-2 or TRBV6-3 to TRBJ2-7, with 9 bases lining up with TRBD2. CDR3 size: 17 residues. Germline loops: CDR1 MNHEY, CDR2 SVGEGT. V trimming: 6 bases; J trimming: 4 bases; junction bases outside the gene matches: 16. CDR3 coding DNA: TGTGCCAGCAGCCCACTCGGGGCGGGAGGGGGCCTTTACGAGCAGTACTTC. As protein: CASSPLGAGGGLYEQYF.

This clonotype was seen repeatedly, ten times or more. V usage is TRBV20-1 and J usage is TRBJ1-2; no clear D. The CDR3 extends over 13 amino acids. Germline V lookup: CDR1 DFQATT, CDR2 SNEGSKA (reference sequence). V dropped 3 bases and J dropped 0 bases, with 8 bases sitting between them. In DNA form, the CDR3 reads TGCAGTGCTAGTTTCGGTACTAACTATGGCTACACCTTC. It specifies CSASFGTNYGYTF.

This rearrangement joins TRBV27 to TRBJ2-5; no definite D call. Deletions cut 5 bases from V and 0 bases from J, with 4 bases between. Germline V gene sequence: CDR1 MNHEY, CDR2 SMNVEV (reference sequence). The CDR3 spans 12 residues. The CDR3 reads CASSEHQETQYF. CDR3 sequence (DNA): TGTGCCAGCAGTGAGCACCAAGAGACCCAGTACTTC.

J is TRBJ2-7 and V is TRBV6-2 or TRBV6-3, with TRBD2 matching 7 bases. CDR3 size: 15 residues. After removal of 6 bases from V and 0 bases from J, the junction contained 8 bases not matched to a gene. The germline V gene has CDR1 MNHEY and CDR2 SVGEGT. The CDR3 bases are TGTGCCAGCAGCCCTGGGGACTACAACTCCTACGAGCAGTACTTC. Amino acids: CASSPGDYNSYEQYF.

The CDR3, as DNA: TGTGCCAGCAGTTACTCTTGGGCAGGCCAAGAGACCCAGTACTTC. It translates to CASSYSWAGQETQYF. The chain links TRBV2 to TRBJ2-5; D is ambiguous. CDR3 length equals 15 residues. The ends were cut back, 5 bases at V and 1 base at J, with 14 bases in the middle. Germline V gene data show CDR1 as SNHLY and CDR2 as FYNNEI.

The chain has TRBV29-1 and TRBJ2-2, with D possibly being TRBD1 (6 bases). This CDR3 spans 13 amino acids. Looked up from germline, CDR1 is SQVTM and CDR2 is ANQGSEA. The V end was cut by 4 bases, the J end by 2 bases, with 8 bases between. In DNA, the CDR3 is TGCAGCGTTGGACAGGCAAACACCGGGGAGCTGTTTTTT. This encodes CSVGQANTGELFF.

CDR3 sequence (DNA): TGTGCCAGCAGTCCTACAGGGGGGGGGAACACTGAAGCTTTCTTT. Amino acids: CASSPTGGGNTEAFF. The chain combines TRBV28 with TRBJ1-1, with 8 bases that match TRBD1. This CDR3 is 15 amino acids long. Germline CDR1 reads MDHEN; CDR2 reads SYDVKM. J was trimmed by 1 base and V by 5 bases; bases with no gene match: 6.

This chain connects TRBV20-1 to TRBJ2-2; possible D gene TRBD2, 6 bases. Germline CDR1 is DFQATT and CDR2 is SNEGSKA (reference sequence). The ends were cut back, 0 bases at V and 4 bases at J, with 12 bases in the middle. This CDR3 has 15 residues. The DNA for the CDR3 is TGCAGTGCTAGAGATCCGGGGCGGGGCACCGGGGAGCTGTTTTTT. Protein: CSARDPGRGTGELFF.

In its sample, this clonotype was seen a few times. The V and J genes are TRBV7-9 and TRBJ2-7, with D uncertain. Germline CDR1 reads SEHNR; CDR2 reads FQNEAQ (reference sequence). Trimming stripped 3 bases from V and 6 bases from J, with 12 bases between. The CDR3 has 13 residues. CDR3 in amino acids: CASSLIGKREQYF. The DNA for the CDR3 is TGTGCCAGCAGCTTGATAGGGAAACGCGAGCAGTACTTC.

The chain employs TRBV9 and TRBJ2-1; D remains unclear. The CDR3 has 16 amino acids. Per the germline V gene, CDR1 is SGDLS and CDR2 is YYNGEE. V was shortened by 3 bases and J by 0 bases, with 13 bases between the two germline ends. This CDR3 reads CASSAPRAASYNEQFF. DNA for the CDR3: TGTGCCAGCAGCGCCCCCCGGGCAGCCTCCTACAATGAGCAGTTCTTC. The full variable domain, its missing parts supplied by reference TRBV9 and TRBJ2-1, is DSGVTQTPKHLITATGQRVTLRCSPRSGDLSVYWYQQSLDQGLQFLIQYYNGEERAKGNILERFSAQQFPDLHSELNLSSLELGDSALYFCASSAPRAASYNEQFFGPGTRLTVL.

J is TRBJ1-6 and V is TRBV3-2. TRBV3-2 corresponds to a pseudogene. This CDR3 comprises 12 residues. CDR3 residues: CASSDLGSPLHF. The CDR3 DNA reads TGTGCCAGCAGTGACTTAGGGTCACCCCTCCACTTT.

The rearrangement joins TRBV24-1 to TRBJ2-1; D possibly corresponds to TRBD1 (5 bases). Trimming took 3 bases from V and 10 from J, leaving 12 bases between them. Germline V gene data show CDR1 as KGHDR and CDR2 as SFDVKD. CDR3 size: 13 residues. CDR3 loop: CATSDDRRVEQFF. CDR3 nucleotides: TGTGCCACCAGTGATGATCGCAGGGTAGAGCAGTTCTTC.

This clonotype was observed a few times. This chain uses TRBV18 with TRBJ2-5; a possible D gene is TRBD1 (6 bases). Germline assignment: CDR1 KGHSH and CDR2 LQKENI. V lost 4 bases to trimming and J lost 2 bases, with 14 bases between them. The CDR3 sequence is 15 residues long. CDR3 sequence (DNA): TGTGCCAGCTCACAGAACAGGGTTGGGCAAGAGACCCAGTACTTC. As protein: CASSQNRVGQETQYF.

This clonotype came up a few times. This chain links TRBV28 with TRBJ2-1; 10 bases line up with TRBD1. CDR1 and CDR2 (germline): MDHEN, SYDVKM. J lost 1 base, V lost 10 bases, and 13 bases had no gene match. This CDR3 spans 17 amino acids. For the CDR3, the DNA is TGTGCCACCTCTCGGGGACAGGGGAAACGGTCCTACAATGAGCAGTTCTTC. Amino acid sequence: CATSRGQGKRSYNEQFF.

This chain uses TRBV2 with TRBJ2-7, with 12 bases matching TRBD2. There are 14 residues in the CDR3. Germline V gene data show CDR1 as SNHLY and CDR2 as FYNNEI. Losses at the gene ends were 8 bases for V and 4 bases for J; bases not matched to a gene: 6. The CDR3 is CASRRTSGIYEQYF. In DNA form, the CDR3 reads TGTGCCAGCCGGAGGACTAGCGGGATTTACGAGCAGTACTTC.

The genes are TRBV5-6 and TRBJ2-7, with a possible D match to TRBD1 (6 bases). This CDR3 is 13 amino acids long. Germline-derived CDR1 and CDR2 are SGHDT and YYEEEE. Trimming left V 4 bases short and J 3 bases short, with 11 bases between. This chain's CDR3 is CASSPGHFYEQYF. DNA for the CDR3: TGTGCCAGCAGCCCGGGACACTTCTACGAGCAGTACTTC.

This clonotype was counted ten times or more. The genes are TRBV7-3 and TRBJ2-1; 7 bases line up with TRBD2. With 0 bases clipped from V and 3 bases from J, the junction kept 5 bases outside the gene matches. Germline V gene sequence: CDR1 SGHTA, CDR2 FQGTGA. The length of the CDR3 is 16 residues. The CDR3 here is CASSLTGTTLYNEQFF. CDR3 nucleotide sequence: TGTGCCAGCAGCTTAACAGGGACTACCCTCTACAATGAGCAGTTCTTC.

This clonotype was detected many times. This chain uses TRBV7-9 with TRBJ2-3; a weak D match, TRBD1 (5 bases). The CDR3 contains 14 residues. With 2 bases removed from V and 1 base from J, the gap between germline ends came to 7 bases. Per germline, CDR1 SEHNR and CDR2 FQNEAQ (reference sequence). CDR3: CASSLTGGTDTQYF. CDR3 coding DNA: TGTGCCAGCAGCTTAACAGGAGGCACAGATACGCAGTATTTT.

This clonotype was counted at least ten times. This CDR3 reads CASTPTHSEQFF. The CDR3 region has the DNA TGTGCCAGCACTCCGACTCACTCTGAGCAGTTCTTC. V is TRBV7-9 and J is TRBJ2-1; D is unresolved. The CDR3 has 12 amino acids. Per the germline V gene, CDR1 is SEHNR and CDR2 is FQNEAQ (reference sequence). V was clipped by 7 bases and J by 9 bases, with 13 bases between them.

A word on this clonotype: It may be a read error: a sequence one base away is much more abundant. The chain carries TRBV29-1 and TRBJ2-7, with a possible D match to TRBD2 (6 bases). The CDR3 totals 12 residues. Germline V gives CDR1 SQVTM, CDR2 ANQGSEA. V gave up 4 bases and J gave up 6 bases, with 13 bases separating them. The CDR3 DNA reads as TGCAGCGTTGGGGGGATGGAGGGCGAGCAGTACTTC. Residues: CSVGGMEGEQYF.